Following are 5 T cell receptor beta chains from one sample sequenced in a study of T cell repertoires in cytomegalovirus infection (dated by TCRdb to between 2017 and 2020). Sequenced using an Illumina HiSeq 1500. The public reads were run again by TCRdb, first through fastp at Q25 and then through MiXCR, and only productive beta chains were kept. One record per CDR3 amino acid sequence lists the most common genes and DNA. The table for this sample lists fewer than 350,000 distinct CDR3 sequences; roughly 15% of them were counted only once. Around 13% of the sample belongs to the ten largest clones. The sequencing sample was made of PBMCs. The receptors stem from a human donor in good health (CMV status not recorded). Some clones in this sample may be carry-over from other donors' samples.

The V call is TRBV10-3, the J call TRBJ2-1; the D gene is possibly TRBD2 (7 bases). The CDR3 is made up of 15 amino acids. V was cut by 3 bases and J by 3 bases, with 12 bases left in between. Germline CDR1 and CDR2: ENHRY and SYGVKD. CDR3 bases: TGTGCCATCAGTGAAGGGGGGGACTTCTACAATGAGCAGTTCTTC. This translates into CAISEGGDFYNEQFF.

This clonotype was picked up a small number of times. The chain recombines TRBV24-1 with TRBJ2-2; a weak D match, TRBD2 (5 bases). In germline, CDR1 is KGHDR, CDR2 SFDVKD. The CDR3 contains 16 residues. V was cut by 10 bases and J by 1 base, with 18 bases left in between. Here the CDR3 DNA reads TGTGCCACGCAGACGCCCGGGGAGATGAACACCGGGGAGCTGTTTTTT. Its translation is CATQTPGEMNTGELFF.

For this clonotype: With a much larger clone just one base away, this may be a read error. The conserved phenylalanine or tryptophan is not found at the CDR3 terminus, so this likely reflects a read error. The rearrangement uses TRBV12-3 or TRBV12-4 and TRBJ2-5, with 7 bases that match TRBD1. The CDR3 totals 12 residues. Trimming took 6 bases from V and 2 from J; bases not matched to a gene: 0. The CDR3 DNA is TGTGCCAGCAGCAGGGGGCAAGAGACCCAGTACGTC. It codes for CASSRGQETQYV.

The chain couples TRBV6-2 or TRBV6-3 to TRBJ2-4; D not resolved. Germline CDR1 MNHEY, CDR2 SVGEGT. The CDR3 totals 12 residues. Trimming removed 6 bases at V and 7 bases at J, with 10 bases between. The CDR3 bases are TGTGCCAGCAGCGAAACTATGAACATTCAGTACTTC. Its protein product is CASSETMNIQYF.

In this sample, this clonotype turned up many times. The chain is built from TRBV12-3 or TRBV12-4 and TRBJ1-1, with D perhaps TRBD1 (5 bases). There are 14 residues in the CDR3. V was clipped by 5 bases and J by 5 bases, with 15 bases between them. CDR3 bases: TGTGCCAGCAGTCTACAGGCCGGACAAACTGAAGCTTTCTTT. It translates to CASSLQAGQTEAFF.